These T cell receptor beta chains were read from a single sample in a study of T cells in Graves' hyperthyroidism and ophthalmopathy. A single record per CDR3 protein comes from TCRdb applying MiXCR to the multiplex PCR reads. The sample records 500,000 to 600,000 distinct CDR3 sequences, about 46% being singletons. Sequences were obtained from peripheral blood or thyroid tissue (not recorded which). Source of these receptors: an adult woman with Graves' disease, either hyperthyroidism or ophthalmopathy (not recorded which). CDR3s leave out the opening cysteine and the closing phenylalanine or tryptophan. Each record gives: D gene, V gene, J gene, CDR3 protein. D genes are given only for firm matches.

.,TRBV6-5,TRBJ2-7,ASSYALKSEQY
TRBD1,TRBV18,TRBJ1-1,ASSPSIRDRNTEAF
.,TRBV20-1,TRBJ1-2,SASSSKNYGYT
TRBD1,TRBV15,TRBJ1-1,ATSGYRGNTEAF
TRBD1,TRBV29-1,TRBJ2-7,SGGQGRSYEQY
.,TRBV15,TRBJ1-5,ATSRAASGGPEH
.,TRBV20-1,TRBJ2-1,SARYTNSYNEQF
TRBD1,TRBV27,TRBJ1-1,ASTTGARGRAF
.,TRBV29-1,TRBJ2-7,SVGQFKWGGGIAYEQY
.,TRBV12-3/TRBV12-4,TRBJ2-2,ASWHTGELF
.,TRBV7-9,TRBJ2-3,ASSLRPQGPDTQY
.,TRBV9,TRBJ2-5,ASSVEGRQETQY
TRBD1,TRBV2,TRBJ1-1,ASSVDRVGNTEAF
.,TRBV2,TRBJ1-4,ASRVSNSGEKLF
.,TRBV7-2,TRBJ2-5,ASSSQTNQPQY
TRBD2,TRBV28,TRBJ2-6,ASSQLAGDGANVLT
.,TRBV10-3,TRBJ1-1,AISVSTRGETEAF
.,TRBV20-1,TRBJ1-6,SARGSPLH
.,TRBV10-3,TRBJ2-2,AISGELF
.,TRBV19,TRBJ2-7,ASSIGLHGYEQY
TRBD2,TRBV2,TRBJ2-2,ASKAGEHTGELF
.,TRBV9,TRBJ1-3,ASSLYGRWGSGSSGNTIY
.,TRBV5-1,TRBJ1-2,ASSPTGTLNYGYT
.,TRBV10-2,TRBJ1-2,ASSESKTRGDYT
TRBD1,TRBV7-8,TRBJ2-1,ASSLGRGQF
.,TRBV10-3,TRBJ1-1,AISEFTGSTEAF
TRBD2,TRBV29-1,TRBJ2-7,SVLGLAGVREQY
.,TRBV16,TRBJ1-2,ASSQVGLLGYT
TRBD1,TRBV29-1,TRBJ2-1,SVLRGRLNNEQF
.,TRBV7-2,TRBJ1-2,ASSDLLQVLYGYT
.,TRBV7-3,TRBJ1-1,ASSLLPGNTEAF
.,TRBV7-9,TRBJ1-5,ASSSTTDRSQPQH
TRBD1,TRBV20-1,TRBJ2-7,SAGQDRYEQY
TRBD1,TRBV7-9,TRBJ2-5,ASSPTSGTECETQY
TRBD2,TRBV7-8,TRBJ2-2,ASSPGLVPGELF
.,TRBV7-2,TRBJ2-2,ASSHSQGPELF
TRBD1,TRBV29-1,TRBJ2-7,SLVQGQAGYEQY
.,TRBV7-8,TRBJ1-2,ASSLGPLGGWYGYT
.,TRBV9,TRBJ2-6,ASSDDRTGANVLT
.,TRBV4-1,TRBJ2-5,ASSQQGHQGETQY
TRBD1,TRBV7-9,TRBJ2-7,ASSSPRGLHEQH
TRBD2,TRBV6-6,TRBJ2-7,ASSLLWGGGGEQY
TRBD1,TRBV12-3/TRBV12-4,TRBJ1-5,ASTRGQAQPQH
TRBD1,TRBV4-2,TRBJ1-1,ASSLRQGRGNTEAF
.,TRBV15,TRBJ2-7,ATSRYPSRYEQY
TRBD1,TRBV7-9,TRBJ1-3,ASSKPGQRLSGNTIY
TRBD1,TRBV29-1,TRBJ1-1,SVEGDRGNTEAF
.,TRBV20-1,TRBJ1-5,SAPPGRGGHQPQH
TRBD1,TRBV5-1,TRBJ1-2,ASKLAGTGDYT
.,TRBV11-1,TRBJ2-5,ASSFGFTRETQY